This T cell receptor (beta chain) was recovered during a study of T cells after yellow fever vaccination. Study as a whole: Low-cell-number fractions underwent preparation using SMART-Seq v4 Ultra Low Input.

Study-level results: Relatively few clonotypes were ones that appeared in both CD4 and CD8 compartments. A large majority of primary-vaccination clones showed up again after the booster (approximately 95% CD4, around 88% CD8). On re-exposure, the response was weaker but peaked faster, at day 5 versus 15.

There are 14 residues in the CDR3. CDR1 and CDR2 from the germline V gene are MNHEY and SVGEGT. Trimming at V came to 2 bases and at J to 3 bases, leaving 4 bases not matched to a gene. On this clonotype itself: No antigen is known for it.

TCRdb reanalysed the 5' RACE reads using MiXCR and keeps one entry per CDR3 protein. The table shows some 400,000 distinct CDR3 sequences, with 6% to 8% occurring only once. The sequencing used PBMCs, collected 5 days after the yellow fever booster vaccination. The receptor was isolated from a man aged 25-45 years who received the YFV17D yellow fever vaccine. The chain recombines TRBV6-2 or TRBV6-3 with TRBJ2-7; 7 nucleotides align to TRBD2. The DNA of the CDR3 is TGTGCCAGCAGTTACCCTGAGCGGGGCTACGAGCAGTACTTC. It is translated as CASSYPERGYEQYF.